This T cell receptor beta chain was obtained from a study of T cell changes during pregnancy in multiple sclerosis. V was pared by 6 bases and J by 0 bases, with 9 bases between. The CDR3 length is 14 residues. Germline CDR1 reads ENHRY; CDR2 reads SYGVKD. Method: immunoSEQ multiplex PCR; TCRdb's copy keeps in-frame clones and lacks some. The repertoire holds 90,000 to 100,000 clones, with 92% as singletons. The clonotype was recovered from a female donor in good health, enrolled as a control in a pregnancy study. The rearrangement links TRBV10-3 to TRBJ1-3; TRBD1 is a possible D gene (5 bases). The sequencing used peripheral blood, collected after pregnancy. The CDR3 protein is CAIRTGGSGNTIYF. In DNA, the CDR3 is TGTGCCATCAGAACAGGCGGCTCTGGAAACACCATATATTTT.